The 17 T cell receptor beta chains below all came from one sample that was sequenced in a study of blood T cell repertoires in COVID-19. Method: immunoSEQ multiplex PCR; TCRdb's copy keeps in-frame clones and lacks some. In the table there are around 88,000 clones, around nine tenths of which are singletons. The specimen sequenced was peripheral blood. All receptors derive from an elderly woman with acute or convalescent COVID-19.

The V gene is TRBV6-5, the J gene TRBJ1-2, with TRBD1 identical over 7 bases. After removal of 8 bases from V and 4 bases from J, the junction contained 10 bases not matched to a gene. The germline CDR1 and CDR2 sequences are MNHEY and SVGAGI. The length of the CDR3 is 14 residues. The CDR3 loop is CASEQGPHSYGYTF. Here the CDR3 DNA reads TGTGCCAGCGAACAGGGGCCCCACTCCTATGGCTACACCTTC.

V usage is TRBV4-2 and J usage is TRBJ1-6; TRBD1 matches 7 bases. V was clipped by 0 bases and J by 10 bases; unmatched bases: 9. There are 16 residues in the CDR3. Germline lookup yields CDR1 LGHNA and CDR2 YNFKEQ. CDR3 sequence (DNA): TGTGCCAGCAGCCAAGAGGGACAGCAAACGTGGTCACCCCTCCACTTT. It is translated as CASSQEGQQTWSPLHF.

This sequence joins TRBV29-1 and TRBJ2-7, with TRBD2 matching 8 bases. CDR1 and CDR2 from the germline V gene are SQVTM and ANQGSEA. After removal of 3 bases from V and 5 bases from J, the junction contained 3 bases not matched to a gene. CDR3 length: 12 amino acids. The CDR3 protein is CSVDDGRDEQYF. CDR3 DNA sequence: TGCAGCGTTGATGACGGGAGGGACGAGCAGTACTTC.

J is TRBJ1-2 and V is TRBV19, with 7 bases lining up with TRBD1. CDR1 is LNHDA, CDR2 SQIVND, per germline (reference sequence). There are 13 residues in the CDR3. The V gene end was trimmed by 4 bases and the J gene end by 2 bases; junction bases not matched to a gene: 1. CDR3 sequence (DNA): TGTGCCAGTAGTACGGGACAGAACTATGGCTACACCTTC. Amino acids: CASSTGQNYGYTF.

The V call is TRBV6-6, the J call TRBJ2-2; D is unresolved. The CDR3 covers 12 residues. Trimming cost V 8 bases and J 0 bases, with 4 bases left between them. Germline V CDR1 and CDR2: MNHNY, SVGAGI (reference sequence). The CDR3 is CASSANTGELFF. CDR3 sequence (DNA): TGTGCCAGCTCCGCGAACACCGGGGAGCTGTTTTTT.

This clone was detected once. The DNA for the CDR3 is TGTGCCAGCAGCTTGGACTGGAAGAACACCGGGGAGCTGTTTTTT. Translated: CASSLDWKNTGELFF. The chain uses TRBV11-2 and TRBJ2-2; possibly TRBD2 for D (5 bases). The CDR3 has 15 amino acids. Trimming removed 3 bases from V and 1 base from J, with 9 bases in between. CDR1 SGHAT and CDR2 FQNNGV come from the germline V gene.

The V and J genes are TRBV18 and TRBJ2-7, with D possibly matching TRBD1 (6 bases). The CDR3 contains 15 residues. Germline-derived CDR1 and CDR2 are KGHSH and LQKENI. Trimming removed 5 bases at V and 2 bases at J, with 16 bases between. The CDR3 region has the DNA TGTGCCAGCTCAGCCGGGACAAGAAGGACCTACGAGCAGTACTTC. It encodes CASSAGTRRTYEQYF.

The J gene is TRBJ1-4, the V gene TRBV5-1, with TRBD1 matching 8 bases. Germline V CDR1 and CDR2: SGHRS, YFSETQ. This CDR3 comprises 19 residues. V shed 1 base, J shed 3 bases, and the junction held 14 bases outside the gene matches. The CDR3 loop is CASSLRSGTGSAPNEKLFF. The DNA of the CDR3 is TGCGCCAGCAGCTTGCGCTCCGGGACAGGTTCAGCCCCTAATGAAAAACTGTTTTTT.

This rearrangement joins TRBV5-1 to TRBJ1-1; 9 nucleotides align to TRBD1. Trimming cost V 9 bases and J 4 bases; bases outside gene matches: 13. The germline gives CDR1 SGHRS, CDR2 YFSETQ. The CDR3 has 15 amino acids. The CDR3 spells CATNEGQGRGTEAFF. As DNA, the CDR3 is TGCGCCACCAACGAGGGACAGGGTCGGGGCACTGAAGCTTTCTTT.

The chain joins TRBV7-8 to TRBJ1-1, with D possibly being TRBD1 (6 bases). The V and J ends lost 2 bases and 5 bases respectively, with 9 bases between them. Germline CDR1 reads SGHVS; CDR2 reads FQNEAQ. CDR3 length equals 13 residues. The CDR3 DNA follows: TGTGCCAGCAGCTTAACAGGGATGACTGAAGCTTTCTTT. Its protein product is CASSLTGMTEAFF.

This sequence joins TRBV28 and TRBJ1-4; 9 bases match TRBD1. This CDR3 contains 15 residues. Germline V lookup: CDR1 MDHEN, CDR2 SYDVKM. V gave up 4 bases and J gave up 5 bases; unmatched junction bases: 5. The CDR3 sequence is CASSSPGTGNEKLFF. The CDR3 bases are TGTGCCAGCAGTTCCCCCGGGACAGGGAATGAAAAACTGTTTTTT.

The V and J genes are TRBV7-9 and TRBJ1-5, with TRBD1 matching over 11 bases. Germline CDR1 is SEHNR and CDR2 is FQNEAQ (reference sequence). With V trimmed by 4 bases and J by 11 bases, 7 bases remained unmatched. The CDR3 is made up of 14 amino acids. Written as DNA, the CDR3 is TGTGCCAGCAGCTCCGGACAGGGGGCCGGGGCCCAGCATTTT. Amino acids: CASSSGQGAGAQHF.

J is TRBJ2-2 and V is TRBV10-3, with 11 bases fitting TRBD2. The CDR3 totals 14 residues. Unmatched junction bases numbered 4, after V lost 6 bases and J lost 7 bases. The germline CDR1 and CDR2 sequences are ENHRY and SYGVKD. The CDR3 region has the DNA TGTGCCATCAGGGGGACTAGCGGAATCGGGGAGCTGTTTTTT. This gives the protein CAIRGTSGIGELFF.

In DNA form, the CDR3 reads TGTGCCAGTATCCGGACTAGCGGGGGCCCCGGGGAGCTGTTTTTT. It is translated as CASIRTSGGPGELFF. V is TRBV19 and J is TRBJ2-2, with 13 bases that match TRBD2. V trimming: 7 bases; J trimming: 6 bases; junction bases outside the gene matches: 5. Germline V gives CDR1 LNHDA, CDR2 SQIVND (reference sequence). The CDR3 has 15 amino acids.

V and J are TRBV5-1 and TRBJ2-3; 9 bases line up with TRBD2. V gave up 2 bases and J gave up 5 bases; unmatched junction bases: 9. There are 16 residues in the CDR3. CDR1 and CDR2 (germline): SGHRS, YFSETQ. DNA for the CDR3: TGCGCCAGCAGCTTTGGGGGCGGGAGGGCCGGAGATACGCAGTATTTT. Translated: CASSFGGGRAGDTQYF.

This rearrangement joins TRBV5-1 to TRBJ2-7; D might be TRBD1 (7 bases). CDR3 length equals 14 residues. CDR1 is SGHRS and CDR2 is YFSETQ in the germline V gene. With 5 bases removed from V and 2 bases from J, the gap between germline ends came to 14 bases. CDR3 DNA sequence: TGCGCCAGCAGGGAGGGGGACAGCGCCTACGAGCAGTACTTC. This sequence encodes CASREGDSAYEQYF.

DNA for the CDR3: TGCGCCAGCAGCTGGGGGGAGGGGTTACTCACTGAAGCTTTCTTT. It codes for CASSWGEGLLTEAFF. This sequence joins TRBV5-1 and TRBJ1-1, with a tentative D call TRBD1 (5 bases). This CDR3 contains 15 residues. CDR1 and CDR2 (germline): SGHRS, YFSETQ. The V end was cut by 3 bases, the J end by 4 bases, with 16 bases between.